A single sample is the source of the 27 T cell receptor beta chains below, sequenced in a study of blood T cell repertoires in COVID-19. Produced via immunoSEQ multiplex PCR; TCRdb's table is partial and in-frame only. Among around 70,000 clones listed, 70% to 85% were seen once. Sequencing was performed on peripheral blood. The receptors come from a woman aged 45-65 years with acute or convalescent COVID-19.

V usage is TRBV2 and J usage is TRBJ2-5, with D possibly TRBD2 on 6 matching bases. With 3 bases removed from V and 5 bases from J, the gap between germline ends came to 13 bases. This CDR3 is 14 amino acids long. CDR1 is SNHLY, CDR2 FYNNEI, per germline. The CDR3 DNA is TGTGCCAGCAGTGATGCGGGGCGCGGGGAGACCCAGTACTTC. It is translated as CASSDAGRGETQYF.

This clone was counted only a few times. The chain combines TRBV7-8 with TRBJ2-7, with D unresolved. The length of the CDR3 is 11 residues. V was cut by 4 bases and J by 4 bases, with 5 bases left in between. Germline lookup yields CDR1 SGHVS and CDR2 FQNEAQ. The DNA of the CDR3 is TGTGCCAGCAGCTCTCTTTACGAGCAGTACTTC. Translation: CASSSLYEQYF.

The chain employs TRBV6-5 and TRBJ1-5; 9 bases map to TRBD1. J gave up 4 bases and V 8 bases, and 3 bases lay outside the gene matches. The CDR3 covers 13 residues. Germline V gene data show CDR1 as MNHEY and CDR2 as SVGAGI. The CDR3 region is CASGTGTNQPQHF. The DNA for the CDR3 is TGTGCCAGCGGGACAGGGACTAATCAGCCCCAGCATTTT.

The chain employs TRBV11-1 and TRBJ2-1, with 7 bases that match TRBD2. With V trimmed by 0 bases and J by 9 bases, 5 bases remained unmatched. CDR1 is SGHAT, CDR2 FQDESV, per germline (reference sequence). There are 14 residues in the CDR3. The CDR3 nucleotides read TGTGCCAGCAGCTTAGCGGGAGGGCTTGGTGAGCAGTTCTTC. It yields the protein CASSLAGGLGEQFF.

Notes on this clone: Additional DNA sequences in this sample encode the identical CDR3. The rearrangement uses TRBV5-1 and TRBJ1-2, with a tentative D call TRBD1 (5 bases). Germline V gene sequence: CDR1 SGHRS, CDR2 YFSETQ. Trimming took off 3 bases at V and 6 bases at J, with 12 bases between the two ends. The CDR3 extends over 13 amino acids. CDR3: CASSSGTLDGYTF. The CDR3 DNA sequence: TGCGCCAGCAGCTCCGGGACTTTGGATGGCTACACCTTC.

This clone was seen only a few times. This chain connects TRBV5-4 to TRBJ1-2; D gene unclear. The V gene's germline CDR1 is SGHNT and CDR2 YYREEE (reference sequence). The V gene lost 3 bases and the J gene lost 4 bases, with 10 bases spanning the gap. The CDR3 runs to 13 residues. Here the CDR3 reads CASSSRGGYGYTF. The CDR3 DNA reads TGTGCCAGCAGCTCTCGGGGTGGCTATGGCTACACCTTC.

This chain links TRBV7-9 with TRBJ2-5; possible D gene TRBD2, 6 bases. V was trimmed by 5 bases and J by 4 bases, leaving 20 bases between them. CDR3 length: 16 residues. Germline CDR1 reads SEHNR; CDR2 reads FQNEAQ (reference sequence). DNA for the CDR3: TGTGCCAGCAGCCAGAACAGACCCCCGGGGGTAGAGACCCAGTACTTC. Protein sequence: CASSQNRPPGVETQYF.

V usage is TRBV5-4 and J usage is TRBJ2-7, with 9 bases identical to TRBD1. CDR3 length equals 15 residues. The V gene end was trimmed by 0 bases and the J gene end by 6 bases; junction bases not matched to a gene: 7. Per the germline V gene, CDR1 is SGHNT and CDR2 is YYREEE (reference sequence). The CDR3: CASSLGGQGGAEQYF. The CDR3 bases are TGTGCCAGCAGCTTGGGGGGACAGGGTGGAGCCGAGCAGTACTTC.

The DNA for the CDR3 is TGTGCCAGCAGCGCCCGGACTAGCGGGGGAGAAGAGACCCAGTACTTC. Its protein is CASSARTSGGEETQYF. The chain links TRBV7-8 to TRBJ2-5, with 13 bases identical to TRBD2. The CDR3 covers 16 residues. The trim removed 5 bases at V and 3 bases at J, leaving 6 bases unmatched. The germline V gene encodes CDR1 SGHVS and CDR2 FQNEAQ.

This clone appeared once. This sequence joins TRBV5-1 and TRBJ2-3; D might be TRBD2 (7 bases). Germline CDR1 reads SGHRS; CDR2 reads YFSETQ. The CDR3 contains 14 residues. Trimming removed 4 bases from V and 6 bases from J, with 15 bases in between. The CDR3 sequence: CASSVRGAGDTQYF. The DNA of the CDR3 is TGCGCCAGCAGCGTCCGGGGGGCGGGCGATACGCAGTATTTT. Full variable domain (rest looked up from reference TRBV5-1 and TRBJ2-3): KAGVTQTPRYLIKTRGQQVTLSCSPISGHRSVSWYQQTPGQGLQFLFEYFSETQRNKGNFPGRFSGRQFSNSRSEMNVSTLELGDSALYLCASSVRGAGDTQYFGPGTRLTVL.

The V gene is TRBV7-8, the J gene TRBJ1-5; 7 nucleotides line up with TRBD1. The junction had 4 bases not matched to a gene; V was cut back by 2 bases and J by 6 bases. The CDR3 length is 14 residues. From germline, CDR1 is SGHVS and CDR2 FQNEAQ. Here the CDR3 DNA reads TGTGCCAGCAGCTTAAAGGGGGCGGTTCAGCCCCAGCATTTT. Translated: CASSLKGAVQPQHF. Full variable domain (rest looked up from reference TRBV7-8 and TRBJ1-5): GAGVSQSPRYKVAKRGQDVALRCDPISGHVSLFWYQQALGQGPEFLTYFQNEAQLDKSGLPSDRFFAERPEGSVSTLKIQRTQQEDSAVYLCASSLKGAVQPQHFGDGTRLSIL.

The chain carries TRBV19 and TRBJ1-1, with 9 bases fitting TRBD1. CDR3 length equals 12 residues. CDR1 and CDR2 (germline): LNHDA, SQIVND (reference sequence). Trimming at V came to 3 bases and at J to 8 bases, leaving 1 base not matched to a gene. The chain's CDR3 is CASSMGTGEAFF. The CDR3 coding sequence is TGTGCCAGTAGTATGGGGACAGGGGAAGCTTTCTTT.

In DNA, the CDR3 is TGTGCCACCAGTGATTGGGGACAGGGGAAATTCACCTACAATGAGCAGTTCTTC. This encodes CATSDWGQGKFTYNEQFF. The V and J genes are TRBV24-1 and TRBJ2-1, with 10 positions matching TRBD1. The CDR3 covers 18 residues. Trimming at V came to 2 bases and at J to 2 bases, leaving 8 bases not matched to a gene. Germline V gene sequence: CDR1 KGHDR, CDR2 SFDVKD.

This clone was detected once. V is TRBV6-2 or TRBV6-3 and J is TRBJ2-4; possibly TRBD2 for D (6 bases). Trimming stripped 6 bases from V and 0 bases from J, with 12 bases between. Germline CDR1 MNHEY, CDR2 SVGEGT. CDR3 size: 15 residues. The CDR3 DNA reads TGTGCCAGCAGCCCACTAGCTCTAGCCAAAAACATTCAGTACTTC. It codes for CASSPLALAKNIQYF.

The V gene is TRBV5-4, the J gene TRBJ2-1; 9 bases align to TRBD2. Germline loops: CDR1 SGHNT, CDR2 YYREEE (reference sequence). This CDR3 has 13 amino acids. Trimming at V came to 10 bases and at J to 5 bases, leaving 7 bases not matched to a gene. The CDR3 DNA reads as TGTGCCGGCACTAGCGGGTCTAACAATGAGCAGTTCTTC. It translates to CAGTSGSNNEQFF.

This chain connects TRBV7-9 to TRBJ1-2; D ambiguous. Trimming removed 3 bases at V and 1 base at J, with 12 bases between. Germline assignment: CDR1 SEHNR and CDR2 FQNEAQ (reference sequence). The CDR3 runs to 15 residues. CDR3 residues: CASSLGSNFNYGYTF. CDR3 bases: TGTGCCAGCAGCTTGGGCAGCAACTTTAACTATGGCTACACCTTC.

This chain links TRBV4-1 with TRBJ2-5; D may be TRBD2 (5 bases). This CDR3 has 15 residues. V was trimmed by 1 base and J by 2 bases, leaving 11 bases between them. Germline V gene data show CDR1 as MGHRA and CDR2 as YSYEKL. The CDR3 loop reads CASSQAYQRQETQYF. The CDR3 DNA follows: TGCGCCAGCAGCCAAGCTTATCAGCGGCAAGAGACCCAGTACTTC.

The rearrangement links TRBV9 to TRBJ1-6; D remains ambiguous. The V gene lost 3 bases and the J gene lost 10 bases, with 11 bases spanning the gap. This CDR3 contains 13 residues. Germline assignment: CDR1 SGDLS and CDR2 YYNGEE. In DNA, the CDR3 is TGTGCCAGCAGCGCGGGTCCCGACTCACCCCTCCACTTT. Translating gives CASSAGPDSPLHF.

The V call is TRBV28, the J call TRBJ1-2, with D maybe TRBD1 (6 bases). Germline CDR1 reads MDHEN; CDR2 reads SYDVKM. The CDR3 loop spans 13 amino acids. The V end lost 8 bases, the J end lost 6 bases, and 16 bases lay between the germline ends. The CDR3 coding sequence is TGTGCCAGCCGCAGACAGGATTACGATGGCTACACCTTC. It yields the protein CASRRQDYDGYTF.

The rearrangement joins TRBV21-1 to TRBJ1-2; the tabulated D call, TRBD1, remains unverified against the DNA. TRBV21-1 is flagged as a pseudogene. The CDR3 sequence is 15 residues long. CDR3 nucleotides: TGTGCCAGCAGCAAAAGTCCAGTAGGGGGCAATGGCTACACCTTC. Translation: CASSKSPVGGNGYTF.

Comment on this clone: The germline gene is not matched at one end of the junction; a read error may be the cause. This chain uses TRBV7-3 with TRBJ2-1, with a tentative D call TRBD2 (6 bases). This CDR3 has 14 amino acids. Per the germline V gene, CDR1 is SGHTA and CDR2 is FQGTGA. Here the CDR3 reads CASSLTVGGDDTLF. The CDR3, as DNA: TGTGCCAGCAGCTTAACGGTGGGGGGAGACGATACCCTCTTC.

The chain recombines TRBV27 with TRBJ2-7, with 15 nucleotides matching TRBD2. The CDR3 runs 15 residues. The J segment lost 3 bases and the V segment lost 3 bases, leaving 0 bases of the junction unmatched. Germline V lookup: CDR1 MNHEY, CDR2 SMNVEV (reference sequence). CDR3 DNA: TGTGCCAGCAGTTTGGGACTAGCGGGGGGCTACGAGCAGTACTTC. Amino acids: CASSLGLAGGYEQYF.

The chain couples TRBV7-3 to TRBJ2-5, with 7 bases identical to TRBD1. Trimming removed 5 bases from V and 2 bases from J; junction bases left unmatched: 11. Germline V gene sequence: CDR1 SGHTA, CDR2 FQGTGA. CDR3 length: 16 amino acids. Here the CDR3 DNA reads TGTGCCAGCAGCGAAGGGAGACAGGGTGGTCAAGAGACCCAGTACTTC. This encodes CASSEGRQGGQETQYF.

The chain combines TRBV7-2 with TRBJ1-3, with D unresolved. CDR1 is SGHTA and CDR2 is FQGNSA in the germline V gene. Trimming removed 2 bases from V and 1 base from J, with 3 bases in between. This CDR3 region has 13 residues. In nucleotides, the CDR3 is TGTGCCAGCAGCTTACGGTCTGGAAACACCATATATTTT. This codes for CASSLRSGNTIYF.

The sample holds one count of this clone. The CDR3 region has the DNA TGTGCCAGCAGACGGACAGGGGGCATCGGGGAGCTGTTTTTT. Translation: CASRRTGGIGELFF. The J gene is TRBJ2-2, the V gene TRBV5-8, with 11 bases that match TRBD1. CDR1 and CDR2 (germline): SGHTS, YDEGEE. Trimming at V came to 5 bases and at J to 7 bases, leaving 4 bases not matched to a gene. CDR3 size: 14 residues.

To note about this clone: The same CDR3 can be traced to other DNA sequences in this sample. The chain links TRBV6-6 to TRBJ1-5; possible D gene TRBD1, 5 bases. V was pared by 2 bases and J by 7 bases, with 12 bases between. The CDR3 covers 14 residues. The V gene's germline CDR1 is MNHNY and CDR2 SVGAGI (reference sequence). As DNA, the CDR3 is TGTGCCAGCAGTTACCCCGAGGAGGGGCAGCCCCAGCATTTT. Protein product: CASSYPEEGQPQHF.

CDR3 sequence (DNA): TGTGCCAGCACCCAAGAAACAGCCGGAGGTGACGAGCAGTACTTC. Protein sequence: CASTQETAGGDEQYF. V gene TRBV2 combines with J gene TRBJ2-7; D may be TRBD2 (5 bases). V lost 7 bases to trimming and J lost 5 bases, with 21 bases between them. This CDR3 is 15 amino acids long. CDR1 and CDR2 from the germline V gene are SNHLY and FYNNEI.